These 17 T cell receptor beta chains were all obtained from the same sample, sequenced in a study of OX40 agonist ivuxolimab in advanced cancers. Assay: immunoSEQ multiplex PCR; the TCRdb copy retains only in-frame clones and omits some. Counted here are about 65,000 clones, 87% occurring once; the ten biggest clones make up 0.38%. The sequencing used CD4+ or CD8+ T cells sorted from blood, collected in a trial of the OX40 agonist ivuxolimab. These receptors came from an adult with an advanced solid tumor such as melanoma, head and neck, liver or kidney cancer.

V and J are TRBV9 and TRBJ1-2; D is unresolved. V was cut by 2 bases and J by 5 bases, with 19 bases left in between. CDR1 SGDLS and CDR2 YYNGEE come from the germline V gene. CDR3 length: 16 amino acids. For the CDR3, the DNA is TGTGCCAGCAGCGTCTCCGCGGGCCCAGGCTCATATGGCTACACCTTC. Translation gives CASSVSAGPGSYGYTF. Together with reference TRBV9 and TRBJ1-2, the CDR3 gives the full variable domain: DSGVTQTPKHLITATGQRVTLRCSPRSGDLSVYWYQQSLDQGLQFLIQYYNGEERAKGNILERFSAQQFPDLHSELNLSSLELGDSALYFCASSVSAGPGSYGYTFGSGTRLTVV.

The chain links TRBV18 to TRBJ1-3, with unresolved D. V was clipped by 5 bases and J by 4 bases, with 9 bases between them. Germline V lookup: CDR1 KGHSH, CDR2 LQKENI. The CDR3 length is 13 residues. CDR3 residues: CASSTGLGNTIYF. For the CDR3, the DNA is TGTGCCAGCTCAACGGGCCTAGGAAACACCATATATTTT.

The chain has TRBV9 and TRBJ2-2, with D uncertain. V was trimmed by 0 bases and J by 6 bases, leaving 12 bases between them. The CDR3 covers 15 residues. Germline values: CDR1 SGDLS, CDR2 YYNGEE. This CDR3 reads CASSVAVHGAGELFF. The CDR3 DNA follows: TGTGCCAGCAGCGTAGCGGTCCATGGGGCCGGGGAGCTGTTTTTT.

This clone was seen just once. The rearrangement uses TRBV7-6 and TRBJ1-2; 8 bases are a match to TRBD1. This CDR3 spans 17 amino acids. CDR1 and CDR2 (germline): SGHVS, FNYEAQ. The ends lost 4 bases at V and 1 base at J; junction bases unmatched: 11. The CDR3: CASSSLTGALNNYGYTF. In DNA, the CDR3 is TGTGCCAGCAGCTCACTGACAGGGGCCCTCAATAACTATGGCTACACCTTC.

The chain employs TRBV9 and TRBJ2-1; TRBD2 matches 11 bases. CDR1 is SGDLS, CDR2 YYNGEE, per germline. The CDR3 runs 20 residues. Unmatched junction bases numbered 15, after V lost 0 bases and J lost 4 bases. CDR3 coding DNA: TGTGCCAGCAGCGTAGGCCTAGCGGGGGGTCAACCACGAGGGTACAATGAGCAGTTCTTC. It specifies CASSVGLAGGQPRGYNEQFF.

In the case of this clone: An end of the junction does not agree with germline; a read error may underlie this. The chain's CDR3 is CASSQDLGQPRRTF. The CDR3 DNA reads TGCGCCAGCAGCCAAGATCTGGGACAGCCAAGGAGGACTTTC. The chain joins TRBV4-1 to TRBJ2-7, with 7 positions matching TRBD1. The CDR3 runs to 14 residues. Germline V lookup: CDR1 MGHRA, CDR2 YSYEKL.

This chain connects TRBV18 to TRBJ1-6; 9 bases map to TRBD1. The length of the CDR3 is 15 residues. In germline, CDR1 is KGHSH, CDR2 LQKENI. V trimming: 6 bases; J trimming: 8 bases; junction bases outside the gene matches: 8. The CDR3 DNA sequence: TGTGCCAGCTCCCCCCAAGACAGGGGGGATTCACCCCTCCACTTT. Translated: CASSPQDRGDSPLHF.

The chain joins TRBV7-2 to TRBJ1-5; no reliable D call. The CDR3 runs to 16 residues. V gave up 5 bases and J gave up 5 bases, with 19 bases separating them. Germline values: CDR1 SGHTA, CDR2 FQGNSA. The CDR3 DNA reads as TGTGCCAGCAGCCCTACGTCGTCATACGTTCATCAGCCCCAGCATTTT. Translating gives CASSPTSSYVHQPQHF.

The chain employs TRBV19 and TRBJ2-7; D remains unclear. Germline V gene lookup returns CDR1 LNHDA and CDR2 SQIVND (reference sequence). The CDR3 has 14 residues. V lost 1 base, J lost 3 bases, and 10 bases lay in between. The CDR3 DNA is TGTGCCAGTAGTATAGGCCAGTTCAACTACGAGCAGTACTTC. This sequence encodes CASSIGQFNYEQYF.

Only one count was recorded for this clone. The chain recombines TRBV7-6 with TRBJ2-7, with a weak D call TRBD2 (5 bases). This CDR3 contains 14 residues. Germline CDR1 is SGHVS and CDR2 is FNYEAQ. Deletions cut 1 base from V and 2 bases from J, with 9 bases between. CDR3 DNA: TGTGCCAGCAGCTTAGGCGGGCCCCCCTACGAGCAGTACTTC. This codes for CASSLGGPPYEQYF.

The rearrangement uses TRBV9 and TRBJ2-7; 7 bases agree with TRBD1. This CDR3 is built from 15 residues. CDR1 and CDR2 (germline): SGDLS, YYNGEE. V trimming: 0 bases; J trimming: 2 bases; junction bases outside the gene matches: 5. The CDR3 loop reads CASSVGTGVAYEQYF. The CDR3 region has the DNA TGTGCCAGCAGCGTAGGGACAGGCGTTGCCTACGAGCAGTACTTC.

The chain recombines TRBV9 with TRBJ1-1, with D hard to call. CDR1 is SGDLS, CDR2 YYNGEE, per germline. The CDR3 runs 19 residues. Between the trimmed V and J ends, which lost 2 bases and 4 bases, there was a span of 27 bases. CDR3 nucleotides: TGTGCCAGCAGCGTCGGTCCCAAATGGCAGGCAGAAGCGGGCACTGAAGCTTTCTTT. Translation: CASSVGPKWQAEAGTEAFF.

This chain connects TRBV4-3 to TRBJ1-3, with unresolved D. Germline V lookup: CDR1 LGHNA, CDR2 YSLEER. The CDR3 loop spans 15 amino acids. V was cut by 1 base and J by 2 bases, with 9 bases left in between. Here the CDR3 reads CASSQVLGAGNTIYF. DNA of the CDR3: TGCGCCAGCAGCCAAGTCCTCGGGGCTGGAAACACCATATATTTT.

The rearrangement uses TRBV19 and TRBJ1-2; a weak D match, TRBD1 (5 bases). Germline assignment: CDR1 LNHDA and CDR2 SQIVND (reference sequence). The CDR3 spans 14 residues. Trimming took 4 bases from V and 2 from J, leaving 11 bases between them. In nucleotides, the CDR3 is TGTGCCAGTAGTACCGACAGCCGCAACTATGGCTACACCTTC. Translating gives CASSTDSRNYGYTF.

This clone was recorded a few times. This rearrangement joins TRBV14 to TRBJ1-2; D is ambiguous. V gave up 0 bases and J gave up 1 base, with 6 bases separating them. CDR1 is SGHDN, CDR2 FVKESK, per germline. The CDR3 sequence is 14 residues long. This CDR3 reads CASSQDAVNYGYTF. Here the CDR3 DNA reads TGTGCCAGCAGCCAAGACGCCGTTAACTATGGCTACACCTTC.

This clone was observed a single time. V and J are TRBV2 and TRBJ2-2; D is ambiguous. V shed 10 bases and J shed 2 bases, with 11 bases lying between them. Germline CDR1 is SNHLY and CDR2 is FYNNEI. CDR3 length: 13 amino acids. The CDR3, as DNA: TGTGCCACCTCCCGGAGTAACACCGGGGAGCTGTTTTTT. Its protein product is CATSRSNTGELFF.

Written as DNA, the CDR3 is TGTGCCAGCAGCTTGCAGGGACAGCGCTACGAGCAGTACTTC. It translates to CASSLQGQRYEQYF. The chain joins TRBV7-2 to TRBJ2-7, with TRBD1 identical over 7 bases. The germline V gene has CDR1 SGHTA and CDR2 FQGNSA. The CDR3 extends over 14 amino acids. Trimming cost V 3 bases and J 3 bases; bases outside gene matches: 5.